This T cell receptor beta chain was observed in a study of immune evolution from preneoplasia to lung adenocarcinoma. On the study more broadly: HLA loss of heterozygosity: under 7.5% AIS, around 16% MIA, around 35% ADC, none AAH.

Study-level points and caveats: From normal lung to invasive adenocarcinoma, top clone frequencies appeared to decrease.

CDR3 length: 16 amino acids. The germline V gene has CDR1 SGHTA and CDR2 FQGNSA. The V end was cut by 2 bases, the J end by 0 bases, with 13 bases between. Nucleic acids came from premalignant or tumor cells enriched by macro-dissection. Only a few counts were recorded for this clone. Its antigen is still unknown. TCRdb's table, derived via immunoSEQ multiplex PCR, lists solely in-frame clones and lacks some. Here the sample spans 7,500 to 10,000 clones, 60% to 80% being singletons. The chain joins TRBV7-2 to TRBJ1-2; D not resolved. Material: FFPE lung adenocarcinoma in situ tissue. The receptor was isolated from a person at least 80 years old with lung adenocarcinoma. This CDR3 is CASSLPGRQANYGYTF. In DNA, the CDR3 is TGTGCCAGCAGCTTACCAGGCAGGCAAGCTAACTATGGCTACACCTTC.